A selection of T cell receptor beta chains follows, all from one sample in a study of cytomegalovirus exposure and HLA in healthy donors. Profiling relied on immunoSEQ multiplex PCR, and the TCRdb table lists in-frame clones only, not all of them. Of roughly 150,000 clones listed, roughly 80% are singletons. Sequenced input: PBMCs. All receptors derive from a man aged 45-60 years in good health and CMV-seropositive. Each CDR3 is given with its conserved first and last residue. A D gene is named only where the DNA matches it firmly. Where a row states a size, it is once, few, many or the class of an expanded clone; other rows omit it.

CDR3aa,CDR3nt,d_gene,j_gene,v_gene,abundance
CASSRQVANTGELFF,TGTGCCAGCAGTCGACAGGTCGCGAACACCGGGGAGCTGTTTTTT,.,TRBJ2-2,TRBV6-6,.
CASSESGGGYGNTIYF,TGTGCCAGCAGTGAATCTGGAGGGGGCTACGGAAACACCATATATTTT,TRBD1,TRBJ1-3,TRBV25-1,.
CASSLGSMNTEAFF,TGCGCCAGCAGCCTAGGATCTATGAACACTGAAGCTTTCTTT,.,TRBJ1-1,TRBV5-1,.
CASSLEASGGAVADTQYF,TGCGCCAGCAGCTTGGAGGCTAGCGGGGGGGCGGTGGCAGATACGCAGTATTTT,TRBD2,TRBJ2-3,TRBV5-1,.
CASSLSVPRTKNIQYF,TGTGCCAGCAGCCTCAGCGTCCCGAGGACCAAAAACATTCAGTACTTC,.,TRBJ2-4,TRBV7-2,.
CASSLASGASSYEQYF,TGTGCCAGCAGCTTGGCGAGCGGGGCAAGCTCCTACGAGCAGTACTTC,TRBD2,TRBJ2-7,TRBV5-5,once
CASSFQSTGLYGYTF,TGTGCCAGCAGCTTCCAATCGACAGGGCTCTATGGCTACACCTTC,TRBD1,TRBJ1-2,TRBV9,.
CASSLGGRTYEQYF,TGTGCCAGCAGCTTAGGGGGGCGAACCTACGAGCAGTACTTC,.,TRBJ2-7,TRBV11-2,.
CASSLGLAGPGEKLFF,TGTGCCAGCAGCTTAGGTTTGGCAGGCCCTGGTGAAAAACTGTTTTTT,.,TRBJ1-4,TRBV7-9,.
CAISESDRITEAFF,TGTGCCATCAGTGAGTCCGACAGAATCACTGAAGCTTTCTTT,.,TRBJ1-1,TRBV10-3,few
CASSLGLGQGYEQYF,TGTGCCAGCAGCTTGGGGTTGGGACAGGGCTACGAGCAGTACTTC,TRBD1,TRBJ2-7,TRBV5-4,.
CASSPGLAVYNEQFF,TGTGCCAGCAGCCCGGGACTAGCGGTTTACAATGAGCAGTTCTTC,TRBD2,TRBJ2-1,TRBV7-3,.
CASNSGGGTDTQYF,TGCGCCAGCAATTCAGGGGGCGGCACAGATACGCAGTATTTT,TRBD1,TRBJ2-3,TRBV5-1,.
CASSLSISPGQGNF,TGTGCCAGCAGTTTAAGTATTAGTCCGGGACAGGGGAATTTT,TRBD1,TRBJ1-3,TRBV28,.
CASSLVPSAPDTQYF,TGTGCCAGCAGTTTAGTTCCTAGCGCCCCAGATACGCAGTATTTT,.,TRBJ2-3,TRBV27,.
CASRYQGVSGYTF,TGTGCCAGCAGGTACCAGGGTGTAAGTGGCTACACCTTC,.,TRBJ1-2,TRBV13,.
CASSPEYGTGENEQFF,TGTGCCAGCTCACCCGAGTACGGGACAGGGGAGAATGAGCAGTTCTTC,TRBD1,TRBJ2-1,TRBV18,.
CASLTEGDRGWGNYGYTF,TGTGCCAGCCTCACCGAGGGGGACAGGGGATGGGGTAACTATGGCTACACCTTC,TRBD1,TRBJ1-2,TRBV7-9,once
CASGQSYEQYF,TGTGCCTCGGGACAGTCCTACGAGCAGTACTTC,TRBD1,TRBJ2-7,TRBV30,.
CASSLRGGFYNEQFF,TGTGCCAGCAGTCTACGGGGGGGCTTCTACAATGAGCAGTTCTTC,TRBD2,TRBJ2-1,TRBV27,.
CASSQLWQDRDRAYEQYF,TGCGCCAGCAGCCAACTTTGGCAGGACCGGGACAGAGCCTACGAGCAGTACTTC,TRBD1,TRBJ2-7,TRBV4-3,once
CASSQPGGQGTYGYTF,TGTGCCAGCAGCCAACCAGGAGGACAGGGAACTTATGGCTACACCTTC,TRBD1,TRBJ1-2,TRBV28,few